This paragraph covers one T cell receptor beta chain sequence. Its antigen is still unknown. The sample originates from a study of T cell responses to AZD1222 COVID-19 vaccine. General study findings and limits: Vaccine-associated CD4 TCRs spanned spike, dominant at 160-218 and 743-854. It should be noted that donors were predominantly white British and more often female, and clonal diversity was possibly underestimated. After the peak T cell response, and only then, were repertoires sampled.

Germline V gene data show CDR1 as LGHDT and CDR2 as YNNKEL (reference sequence). V was trimmed by 3 bases and J by 4 bases, leaving 7 bases between them. This CDR3 region has 13 residues. Profiling relied on immunoSEQ multiplex PCR, and the TCRdb table lists in-frame clones only, not all of them. Of about 110,000 clones in the sample, 80% to 90% were seen once. This TCR was sampled from an adult in good health. The sequences come from peripheral blood, collected on day 0 of AZD1222 vaccination. The V and J genes are TRBV3-1 (or the pseudogene TRBV3-2) and TRBJ1-3, with D hard to call. This CDR3 reads CASSQTMGNTIYF. In DNA form, the CDR3 reads TGTGCCAGCAGCCAGACAATGGGAAACACCATATATTTT.